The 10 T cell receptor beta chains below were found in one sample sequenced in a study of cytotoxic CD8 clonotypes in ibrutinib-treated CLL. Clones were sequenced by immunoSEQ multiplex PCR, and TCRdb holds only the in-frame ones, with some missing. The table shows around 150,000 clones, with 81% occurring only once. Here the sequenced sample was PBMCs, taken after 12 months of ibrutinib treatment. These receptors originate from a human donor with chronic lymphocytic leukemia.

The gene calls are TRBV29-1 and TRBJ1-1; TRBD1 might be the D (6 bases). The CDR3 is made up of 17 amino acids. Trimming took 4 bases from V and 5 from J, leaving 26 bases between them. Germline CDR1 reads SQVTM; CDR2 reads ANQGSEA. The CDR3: CSVGARHNRALVTEAFF. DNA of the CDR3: TGCAGCGTTGGGGCGCGCCATAACAGGGCTTTGGTTACTGAAGCTTTCTTT.

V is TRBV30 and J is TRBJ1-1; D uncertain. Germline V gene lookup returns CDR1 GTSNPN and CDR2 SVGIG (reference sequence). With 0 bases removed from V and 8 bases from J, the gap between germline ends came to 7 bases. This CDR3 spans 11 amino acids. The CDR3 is CAWSVKSEAFF. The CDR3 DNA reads TGTGCCTGGAGTGTAAAGTCAGAAGCTTTCTTT.

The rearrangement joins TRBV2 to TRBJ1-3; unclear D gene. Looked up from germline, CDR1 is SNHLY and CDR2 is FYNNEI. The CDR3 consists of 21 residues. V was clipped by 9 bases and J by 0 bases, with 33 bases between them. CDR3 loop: CARHMVYRGPKGPFSGNTIYF. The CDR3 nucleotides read TGTGCCAGACATATGGTATATCGAGGCCCTAAGGGCCCGTTCTCTGGAAACACCATATATTTT.

CDR3 bases: TGTGCCAGCAGCGTAGGGTTTACGGGGGGCTACGAGCAGTACTTC. Its translation is CASSVGFTGGYEQYF. J is TRBJ2-7 and V is TRBV9; 7 bases agree with TRBD2. Germline CDR1 is SGDLS and CDR2 is YYNGEE. V shed 0 bases, J shed 3 bases, and the junction held 6 bases outside the gene matches. The CDR3 consists of 15 residues.

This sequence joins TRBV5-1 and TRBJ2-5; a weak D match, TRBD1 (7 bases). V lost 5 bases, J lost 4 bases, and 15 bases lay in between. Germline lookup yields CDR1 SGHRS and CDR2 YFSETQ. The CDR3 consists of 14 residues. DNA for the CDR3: TGCGCCAGCAGTCGTGGAGGGGGCGCAGAGACCCAGTACTTC. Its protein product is CASSRGGGAETQYF.

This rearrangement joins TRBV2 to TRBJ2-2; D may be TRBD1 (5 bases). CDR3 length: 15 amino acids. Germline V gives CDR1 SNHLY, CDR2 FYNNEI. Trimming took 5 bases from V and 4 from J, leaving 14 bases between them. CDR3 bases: TGTGCCAGCAGTCGACAGCCCCGAAGCACCGGGGAGCTGTTTTTT. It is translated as CASSRQPRSTGELFF.

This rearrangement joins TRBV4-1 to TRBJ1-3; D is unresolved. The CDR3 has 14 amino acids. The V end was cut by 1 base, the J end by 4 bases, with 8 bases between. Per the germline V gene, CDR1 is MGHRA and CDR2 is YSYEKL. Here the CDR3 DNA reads TGCGCCAGCAGCCAAGTAGTCGCCGGAAACACCATATATTTT. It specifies CASSQVVAGNTIYF.

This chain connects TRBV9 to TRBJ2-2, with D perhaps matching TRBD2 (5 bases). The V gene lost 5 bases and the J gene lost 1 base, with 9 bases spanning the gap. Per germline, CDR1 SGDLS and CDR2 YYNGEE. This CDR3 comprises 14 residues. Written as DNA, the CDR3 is TGTGCCAGCAGGAGGGCAGGGAACACCGGGGAGCTGTTTTTT. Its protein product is CASRRAGNTGELFF.

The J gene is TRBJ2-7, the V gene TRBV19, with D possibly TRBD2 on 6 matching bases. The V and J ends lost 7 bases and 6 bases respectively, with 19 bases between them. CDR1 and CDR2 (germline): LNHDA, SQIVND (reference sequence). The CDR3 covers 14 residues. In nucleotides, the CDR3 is TGTGCCAGTATGGGGGACTCGAGGTCGGGCGAGCAGTACTTC. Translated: CASMGDSRSGEQYF.

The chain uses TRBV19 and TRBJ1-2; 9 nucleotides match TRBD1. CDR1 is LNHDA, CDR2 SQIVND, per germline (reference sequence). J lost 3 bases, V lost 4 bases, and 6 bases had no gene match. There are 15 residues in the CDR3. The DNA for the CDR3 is TGTGCCAGTAGTAACCCGGGACAGGGCTACTATGGCTACACCTTC. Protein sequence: CASSNPGQGYYGYTF.